Each of the 20 T cell receptor beta chains below was sequenced from the same sample in a study of blood T cell repertoires in COVID-19. This table comes from immunoSEQ multiplex PCR, and its TCRdb copy is limited to in-frame clones, with some not included. The sample yields hundreds of thousands of clones, roughly 86% seen once. Sequenced input: peripheral blood. The receptors come from a man in his late teens or twenties with active or convalescent COVID-19.

V is TRBV2 and J is TRBJ2-1; D perhaps matches TRBD2 (7 bases). Germline values: CDR1 SNHLY, CDR2 FYNNEI. CDR3 size: 14 residues. V was cut by 5 bases and J by 6 bases, with 14 bases left in between. The CDR3 sequence is CASSPGRGANEQFF. The CDR3 DNA reads TGTGCCAGCAGTCCCGGCCGGGGGGCCAATGAGCAGTTCTTC.

This clone appeared a few times. The V gene is TRBV5-6, the J gene TRBJ1-1, with a tentative D call TRBD1 (5 bases). Trimming pared 3 bases from V and 3 bases from J, leaving 15 bases between. The CDR3 spans 15 residues. Germline-derived CDR1 and CDR2 are SGHDT and YYEEEE. The CDR3 bases are TGTGCCAGCAGCTCCGCAGGGAATCATGACACTGAAGCTTTCTTT. Amino acid sequence: CASSSAGNHDTEAFF.

The V call is TRBV18, the J call TRBJ1-5; D is possibly TRBD1 (6 bases). CDR3 length: 13 residues. The germline V gene encodes CDR1 KGHSH and CDR2 LQKENI. The ends were cut back, 5 bases at V and 2 bases at J, with 7 bases in the middle. CDR3 coding DNA: TGTGCCAGCTCAAGACAGGGCAATCAGCCCCAGCATTTT. Protein: CASSRQGNQPQHF.

This clone has only a few counts. V and J are TRBV7-9 and TRBJ1-2; D unclear. Trimming shortened V by 3 bases and J by 8 bases, and 10 bases separated the two germline ends. The CDR3 has 12 amino acids. Germline values: CDR1 SEHNR, CDR2 FQNEAQ (reference sequence). CDR3 residues: CASSLEAAGYTF. In DNA, the CDR3 is TGTGCCAGCAGCTTGGAAGCGGCGGGCTACACCTTC.

CDR3 sequence (DNA): TGTGCCAGCAGCCCCGGACAGGGAGGAGAAAAACTGTTTTTT. This sequence encodes CASSPGQGGEKLFF. This rearrangement joins TRBV7-9 to TRBJ1-4; 8 nucleotides align to TRBD1. The CDR3 runs to 14 residues. J gave up 8 bases and V 5 bases, and 7 bases lay outside the gene matches. CDR1 is SEHNR, CDR2 FQNEAQ, per germline (reference sequence).

The chain uses TRBV15 and TRBJ2-3; 13 bases fit TRBD2. This CDR3 region has 18 residues. V gave up 3 bases and J gave up 2 bases; unmatched junction bases: 8. Germline CDR1 and CDR2: LNHNV and YYDKDF (reference sequence). The DNA of the CDR3 is TGTGCCACCAGCAGCACCGGGACTAGCGGGGAGATCACAGATACGCAGTATTTT. Amino acids: CATSSTGTSGEITDTQYF. The full variable domain, its missing parts supplied by reference TRBV15 and TRBJ2-3, is DAMVIQNPRYQVTQFGKPVTLSCSQTLNHNVMYWYQQKSSQAPKLLFHYYDKDFNNEADTPDNFQSRRPNTSFCFLDIRSPGLGDTAMYLCATSSTGTSGEITDTQYFGPGTRLTVL.

The chain joins TRBV6-5 to TRBJ1-4, with D unclear. From germline, CDR1 is MNHEY and CDR2 SVGAGI. CDR3 size: 15 residues. Trimming removed 5 bases from V and 0 bases from J, with 10 bases in between. CDR3 nucleotide sequence: TGTGCCAGCAGTAAACTCGGGTCAACTAATGAAAAACTGTTTTTT. Protein sequence: CASSKLGSTNEKLFF.

This clone was recorded only once. V is TRBV7-9 and J is TRBJ2-1; D uncertain. The CDR3 has 16 residues. Trimming shortened V by 5 bases and J by 1 base, and 15 bases separated the two germline ends. Germline V CDR1 and CDR2: SEHNR, FQNEAQ (reference sequence). The CDR3 bases are TGTGCCAGCAGCACCCTCGAACTGCGATCCTACAATGAGCAGTTCTTC. Residues: CASSTLELRSYNEQFF.

The V gene is TRBV19, the J gene TRBJ1-1; TRBD1 agrees at 8 bases. Per the germline V gene, CDR1 is LNHDA and CDR2 is SQIVND (reference sequence). The J segment lost 5 bases and the V segment lost 7 bases, leaving 6 bases of the junction unmatched. This CDR3 is 13 amino acids long. The CDR3 DNA reads as TGTGCCAGTAATCCAGGGGGCGGGACTGAAGCTTTCTTT. As protein: CASNPGGGTEAFF.

The gene calls are TRBV6-2 or TRBV6-3 and TRBJ2-6; 10 nucleotides align to TRBD1. V trimming: 6 bases; J trimming: 0 bases; junction bases outside the gene matches: 23. There are 23 residues in the CDR3. The germline V gene encodes CDR1 MNHEY and CDR2 SVGEGT. This chain's CDR3 is CASSPNPGQGTPTPSSGANVLTF. The CDR3 bases are TGTGCCAGCAGCCCGAACCCGGGACAGGGGACTCCTACGCCTAGCTCTGGGGCCAACGTCCTGACTTTC.

This clone occurred a few times. The chain joins TRBV5-1 to TRBJ1-6; 10 bases agree with TRBD1. This CDR3 has 15 residues. V lost 5 bases, J lost 7 bases, and 6 bases stayed unmatched. Germline V gene data show CDR1 as SGHRS and CDR2 as YFSETQ. Here the CDR3 DNA reads TGCGCCAGCAGTTCCCCGGGACAGGGGAATTCACCCCTCCACTTT. Protein: CASSSPGQGNSPLHF.

For the CDR3, the DNA is TGTGCCAGCAGCCAGGCCGGGATCTTTCTTCAGGGGATCGAAGCTTTCTTT. Translation: CASSQAGIFLQGIEAFF. This sequence joins TRBV3-1 (or the pseudogene TRBV3-2) and TRBJ1-1; tentative D call: TRBD1 (6 bases). This CDR3 contains 17 residues. Trimming removed 3 bases from V and 8 bases from J, with 25 bases in between. The V gene's germline CDR1 is LGHDT and CDR2 YNNKEL (reference sequence).

The rearrangement links TRBV3-1 (or the pseudogene TRBV3-2) to TRBJ1-4, with D possibly TRBD1 on 5 matching bases. Trimming took 1 base from V and 0 from J, leaving 18 bases between them. The germline gives CDR1 LGHDT, CDR2 YNNKEL (reference sequence). CDR3 length: 19 amino acids. The CDR3 region has the DNA TGTGCCAGCAGCCAAGCCCGGACCAGGGCTCATGCAACTAATGAAAAACTGTTTTTT. Translated: CASSQARTRAHATNEKLFF.

The chain recombines TRBV19 with TRBJ1-1, with D perhaps matching TRBD1 (6 bases). Germline V gives CDR1 LNHDA, CDR2 SQIVND (reference sequence). Between the trimmed V and J ends, which lost 7 bases and 6 bases, there was a span of 12 bases. CDR3 size: 12 residues. The chain's CDR3 is CASKGGWAEAFF. The CDR3 nucleotides are TGTGCCAGTAAAGGGGGATGGGCTGAAGCTTTCTTT.

About this clone itself: One end of the junction varies from germline; a read error may be responsible. The chain couples TRBV5-1 to TRBJ2-5, with D maybe TRBD1 (7 bases). Germline CDR1 SGHRS, CDR2 YFSETQ. The length of the CDR3 is 14 residues. DNA for the CDR3: TGCGCCAGCAAGGAGGGGGCACGGCAAGGGACCCAGTACTTC. This gives the protein CASKEGARQGTQYF.

The V and J genes are TRBV20-1 and TRBJ1-5; a possible D gene is TRBD1 (6 bases). Trimming removed 3 bases from V and 6 bases from J, with 24 bases in between. The CDR3 consists of 17 residues. Germline CDR1 is DFQATT and CDR2 is SNEGSKA (reference sequence). The CDR3 protein is CSASKINRVGVSQPQHF. CDR3 in DNA: TGCAGTGCTAGTAAAATAAACAGGGTCGGTGTTAGTCAGCCCCAGCATTTT.

The V call is TRBV5-5, the J call TRBJ2-1, with 8 bases lining up with TRBD1. The CDR3 sequence is 15 residues long. Trimming took 2 bases from V and 4 from J; bases not matched to a gene: 5. The germline CDR1 and CDR2 sequences are SGHKS and YYEKEE (reference sequence). The CDR3 loop is CASSFRDRLYNEQFF. The CDR3 DNA is TGTGCCAGCAGCTTCCGGGACAGGCTATACAATGAGCAGTTCTTC.

Concerning this clone: Other DNA sequences of this sample code for an identical CDR3. V is TRBV7-9 and J is TRBJ2-2; D remains ambiguous. V lost 1 base and J 6 bases, leaving 3 bases between the germline ends. The CDR3 totals 12 residues. CDR1 and CDR2 from the germline V gene are SEHNR and FQNEAQ (reference sequence). The CDR3 here is CASSLGAGELFF. CDR3 in DNA: TGTGCCAGCAGCTTAGGCGCCGGGGAGCTGTTTTTT. Together with reference TRBV7-9 and TRBJ2-2, the CDR3 gives the full variable domain: DTGVSQNPRHKITKRGQNVTFRCDPISEHNRLYWYRQTLGQGPEFLTYFQNEAQLEKSRLLSDRFSAERPKGSFSTLEIQRTEQGDSAMYLCASSLGAGELFFGEGSRLTVL.

V usage is TRBV6-2 or TRBV6-3 and J usage is TRBJ2-5; 14 nucleotides agree with TRBD2. V was clipped by 5 bases and J by 8 bases; unmatched bases: 10. The CDR3 is 16 amino acids. The V gene's germline CDR1 is MNHEY and CDR2 SVGEGT. The CDR3 region has the DNA TGTGCCAGCAGTCCCAGACTAGCGGGGGGGCCCAAAACCCAGTACTTC. It yields the protein CASSPRLAGGPKTQYF.

The chain couples TRBV7-2 to TRBJ2-1; no definite D call. The germline V gene encodes CDR1 SGHTA and CDR2 FQGNSA. Trimming pared 1 base from V and 7 bases from J, leaving 11 bases between. This CDR3 contains 14 residues. CDR3 bases: TGTGCCAGCAGCTTAGGGTACCTCCTAAATGAGCAGTTCTTC. It translates to CASSLGYLLNEQFF.